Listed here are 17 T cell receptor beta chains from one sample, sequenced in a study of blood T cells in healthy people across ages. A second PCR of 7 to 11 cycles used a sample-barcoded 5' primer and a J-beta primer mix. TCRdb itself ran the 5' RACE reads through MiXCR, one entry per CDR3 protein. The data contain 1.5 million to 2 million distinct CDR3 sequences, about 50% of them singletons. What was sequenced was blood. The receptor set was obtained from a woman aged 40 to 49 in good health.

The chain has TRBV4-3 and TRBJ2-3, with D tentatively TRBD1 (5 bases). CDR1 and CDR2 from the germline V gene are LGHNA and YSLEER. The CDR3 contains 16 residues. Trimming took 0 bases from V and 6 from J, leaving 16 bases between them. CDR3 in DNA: TGCGCCAGCAGCCAAGATACCCAGACAGACACGGATACGCAGTATTTT. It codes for CASSQDTQTDTDTQYF.

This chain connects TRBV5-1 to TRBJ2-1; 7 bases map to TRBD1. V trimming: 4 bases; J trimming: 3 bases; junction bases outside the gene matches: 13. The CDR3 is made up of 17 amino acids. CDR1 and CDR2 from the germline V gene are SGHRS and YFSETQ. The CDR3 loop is CASSSGQVVGIYNEQFF. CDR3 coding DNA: TGCGCCAGCAGCAGCGGACAGGTAGTGGGGATCTACAATGAGCAGTTCTTC.

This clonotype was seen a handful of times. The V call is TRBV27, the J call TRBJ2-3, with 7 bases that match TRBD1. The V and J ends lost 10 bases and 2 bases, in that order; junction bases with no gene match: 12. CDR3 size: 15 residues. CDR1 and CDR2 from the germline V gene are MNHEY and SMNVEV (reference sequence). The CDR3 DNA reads TGTGCCACCTTGGACAGGCGTCGCTCCACAGATACGCAGTATTTT. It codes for CATLDRRRSTDTQYF.

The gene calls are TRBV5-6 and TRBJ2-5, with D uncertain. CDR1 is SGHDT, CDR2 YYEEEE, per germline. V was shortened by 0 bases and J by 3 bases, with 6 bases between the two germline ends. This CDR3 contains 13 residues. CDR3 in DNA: TGTGCCAGCAGCTTGGCCACGGAAGAGACCCAGTACTTC. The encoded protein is CASSLATEETQYF.

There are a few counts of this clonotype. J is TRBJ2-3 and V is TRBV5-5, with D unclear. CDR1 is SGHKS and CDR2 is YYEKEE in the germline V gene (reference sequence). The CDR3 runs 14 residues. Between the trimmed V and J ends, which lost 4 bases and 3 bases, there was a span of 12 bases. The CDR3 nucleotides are TGTGCCAGCAGCCCCCCCTTGAAAACAGATACGCAGTATTTT. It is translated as CASSPPLKTDTQYF. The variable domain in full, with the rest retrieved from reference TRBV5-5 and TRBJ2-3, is DAGVTQSPTHLIKTRGQQVTLRCSPISGHKSVSWYQQVLGQGPQFIFQYYEKEERGRGNFPDRFSARQFPNYSSELNVNALLLGDSALYLCASSPPLKTDTQYFGPGTRLTVL.

CDR3 sequence reads: CASSSMRAYQETQYF. CDR3 nucleotide sequence: TGTGCCAGCAGTTCCATGCGTGCGTACCAAGAGACCCAGTACTTC. The chain recombines TRBV6-5 with TRBJ2-5, with unresolved D. Looked up from germline, CDR1 is MNHEY and CDR2 is SVGAGI. This CDR3 has 15 residues. Trimming removed 4 bases from V and 0 bases from J, with 12 bases in between.

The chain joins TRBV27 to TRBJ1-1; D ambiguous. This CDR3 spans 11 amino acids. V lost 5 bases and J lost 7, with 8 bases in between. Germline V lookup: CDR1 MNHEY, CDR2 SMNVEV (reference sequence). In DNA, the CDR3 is TGTGCCAGCAGTATCAGAGTTGAAGCTTTCTTT. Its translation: CASSIRVEAFF.

In DNA, the CDR3 is TGTGCCAGCAGCTTCCCCAAGGATACGCAGTATTTT. It codes for CASSFPKDTQYF. V and J are TRBV7-3 and TRBJ2-3; D gene ambiguous. This CDR3 is 12 amino acids long. Trimming took off 3 bases at V and 6 bases at J, with 7 bases between the two ends. CDR1 SGHTA and CDR2 FQGTGA come from the germline V gene. The full variable domain, rest sourced from reference TRBV7-3 and TRBJ2-3, is GAGVSQTPSNKVTEKGKYVELRCDPISGHTALYWYRQSLGQGPEFLIYFQGTGAADDSGLPNDRFFAVRPEGSVSTLKIQRTERGDSAVYLCASSFPKDTQYFGPGTRLTVL.

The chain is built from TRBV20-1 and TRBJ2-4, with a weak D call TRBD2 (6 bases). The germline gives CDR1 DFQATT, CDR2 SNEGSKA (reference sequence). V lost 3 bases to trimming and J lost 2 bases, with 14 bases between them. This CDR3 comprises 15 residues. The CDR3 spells CSASFPGDPKNIQYF. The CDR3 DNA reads TGCAGTGCTAGCTTCCCGGGGGACCCCAAAAACATTCAGTACTTC.

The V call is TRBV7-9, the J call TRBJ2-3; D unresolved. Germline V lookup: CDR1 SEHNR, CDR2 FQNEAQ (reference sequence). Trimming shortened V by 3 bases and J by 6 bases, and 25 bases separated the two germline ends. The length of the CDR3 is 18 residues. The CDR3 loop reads CASSFYASATSLRDTQYF. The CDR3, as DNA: TGTGCCAGCAGCTTCTACGCATCTGCTACGTCCCTCCGGGATACGCAGTATTTT. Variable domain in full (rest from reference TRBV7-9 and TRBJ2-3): DTGVSQNPRHKITKRGQNVTFRCDPISEHNRLYWYRQTLGQGPEFLTYFQNEAQLEKSRLLSDRFSAERPKGSFSTLEIQRTEQGDSAMYLCASSFYASATSLRDTQYFGPGTRLTVL.

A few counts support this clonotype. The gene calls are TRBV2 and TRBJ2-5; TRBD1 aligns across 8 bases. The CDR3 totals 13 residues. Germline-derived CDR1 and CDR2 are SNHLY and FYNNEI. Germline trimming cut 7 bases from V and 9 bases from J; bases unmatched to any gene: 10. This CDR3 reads CASKHPDRGAQYF. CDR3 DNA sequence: TGTGCCAGCAAACATCCTGACAGGGGAGCCCAGTACTTC.

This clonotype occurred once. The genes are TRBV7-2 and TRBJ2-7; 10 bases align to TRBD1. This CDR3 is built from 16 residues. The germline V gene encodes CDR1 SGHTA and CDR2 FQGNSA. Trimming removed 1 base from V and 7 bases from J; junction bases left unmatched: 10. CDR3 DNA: TGTGCCAGCAGCTTAGGTCCGGGACAGGGGTACAATGAGCAGTACTTC. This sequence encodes CASSLGPGQGYNEQYF.

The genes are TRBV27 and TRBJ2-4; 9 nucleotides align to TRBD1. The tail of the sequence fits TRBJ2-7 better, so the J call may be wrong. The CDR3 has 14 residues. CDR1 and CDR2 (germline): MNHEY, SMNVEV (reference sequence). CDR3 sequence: CANRRDRETCEQYF. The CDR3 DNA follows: TGTGCCAATAGACGGGACAGGGAAACCTGCGAGCAGTACTTC.

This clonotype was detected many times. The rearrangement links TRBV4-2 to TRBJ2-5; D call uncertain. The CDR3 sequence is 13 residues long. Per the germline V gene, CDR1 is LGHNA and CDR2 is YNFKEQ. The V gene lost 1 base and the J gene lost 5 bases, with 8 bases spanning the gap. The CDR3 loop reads CASSQARRETQYF. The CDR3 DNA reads TGTGCCAGCAGCCAAGCTCGCAGGGAGACCCAGTACTTC.

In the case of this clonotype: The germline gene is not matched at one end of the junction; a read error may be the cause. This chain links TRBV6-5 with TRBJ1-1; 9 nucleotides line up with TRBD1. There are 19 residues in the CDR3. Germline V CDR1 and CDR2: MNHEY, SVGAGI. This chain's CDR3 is CDSSYRWSGQGFGNTEAFF. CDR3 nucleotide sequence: TGTGACAGCAGTTATCGGTGGTCGGGACAGGGATTTGGGAACACTGAAGCTTTCTTT.

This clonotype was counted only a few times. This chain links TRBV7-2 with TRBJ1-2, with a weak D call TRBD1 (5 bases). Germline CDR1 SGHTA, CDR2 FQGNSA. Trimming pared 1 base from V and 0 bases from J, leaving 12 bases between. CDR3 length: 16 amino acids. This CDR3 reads CASSLVEGSANYGYTF. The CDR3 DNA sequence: TGTGCCAGCAGCTTAGTAGAGGGGTCAGCTAACTATGGCTACACCTTC.

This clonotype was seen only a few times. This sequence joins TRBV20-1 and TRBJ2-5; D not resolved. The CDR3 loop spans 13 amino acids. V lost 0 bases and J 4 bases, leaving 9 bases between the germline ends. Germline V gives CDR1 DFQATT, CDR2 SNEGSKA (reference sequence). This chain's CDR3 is CSARDKVLETQYF. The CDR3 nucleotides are TGCAGTGCTAGAGATAAGGTCCTAGAGACCCAGTACTTC.